This T cell receptor (beta chain) is drawn from a study of chemoradiotherapy in HPV16-positive cancers. Comment on this clone: Its antigen is as yet unknown.

Findings of the study overall: Functional assays defining HPV-specific T cells used only a couple of HPV16-positive patients.

V dropped 5 bases and J dropped 6 bases, with 23 bases sitting between them. This CDR3 comprises 16 residues. Germline V gives CDR1 SGHTA, CDR2 FQGTGA. Libraries were prepared by immunoSEQ multiplex PCR; TCRdb keeps only in-frame clonotypes and omits some of them. The table lists about 2,000 clones, about four fifths of them singletons. The material sequenced was tumor tissue, taken from a patient who underwent chemoradiotherapy. The V gene is TRBV7-3, the J gene TRBJ2-7, with a tentative D call TRBD2 (6 bases). This receptor was identified in a human donor with HPV-associated anogenital cancer. The CDR3 here is CASSTSPGTGELEQYF. The CDR3 coding sequence is TGTGCCAGCAGCACAAGCCCAGGGACTGGGGAGCTCGAGCAGTACTTC.